This entry describes one T cell receptor (beta chain). CDR3 length: 15 amino acids. From germline, CDR1 is SGHAT and CDR2 FQNNGV. The ends lost 5 bases at V and 4 bases at J; junction bases unmatched: 8. The sample belongs to a study of PD-L1 blockade in urothelial cancer. Generated by immunoSEQ multiplex PCR, the TCRdb table keeps only in-frame clones and is missing some. Here the sample spans approximately 100,000 clones, about 90% being singletons. Here the sequenced sample was PBMCs, taken around atezolizumab (anti-PD-L1) treatment. The chain links TRBV11-2 to TRBJ2-1, with 7 positions matching TRBD1. The receptor was derived from an elderly woman with urothelial cancer. CDR3 region: CASSPGAGGYNEQFF. The CDR3 region has the DNA TGTGCCAGCAGCCCTGGGGCAGGGGGATACAATGAGCAGTTCTTC.